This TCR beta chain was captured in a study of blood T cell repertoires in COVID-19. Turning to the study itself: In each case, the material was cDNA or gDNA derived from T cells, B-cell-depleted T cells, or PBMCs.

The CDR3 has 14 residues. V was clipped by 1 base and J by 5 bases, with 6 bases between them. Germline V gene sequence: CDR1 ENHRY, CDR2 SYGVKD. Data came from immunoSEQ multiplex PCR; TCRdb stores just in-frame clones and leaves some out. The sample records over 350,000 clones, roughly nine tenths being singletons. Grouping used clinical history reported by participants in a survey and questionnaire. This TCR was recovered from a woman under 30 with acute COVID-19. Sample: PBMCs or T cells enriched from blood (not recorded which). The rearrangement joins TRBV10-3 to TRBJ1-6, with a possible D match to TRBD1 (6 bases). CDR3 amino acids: CAISEWTDNSPLHF. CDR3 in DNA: TGTGCCATCAGTGAGTGGACAGATAATTCACCCCTCCACTTT.